This TCR beta chain was sequenced during a study of CD8 T cells in ankylosing spondylitis. CDR3 length equals 12 residues. Trimming shortened V by 6 bases and J by 11 bases, and 11 bases separated the two germline ends. CDR1 and CDR2 from the germline V gene are SGHVS and FQNEAQ. MiXCR, run by TCRdb on the 5' RACE reads, gives a single entry per CDR3 protein. The table records roughly 86,000 distinct CDR3 sequences, roughly 10% of them present only once. This clonotype was detected many times. Its specificity is unknown. General study results and limits: Disease-linked clones reportedly concentrated significantly in matched ankylosing spondylitis synovial fluid.

This TCR came from a male donor with ankylosing spondylitis or in good health (not recorded which). The chain recombines TRBV7-8 with TRBJ1-6; D is uncertain. Specimen: blood, either unsorted or a sorted T cell fraction (not recorded which). The CDR3 sequence: CASSLNEAPLHF. CDR3 DNA: TGTGCCAGCAGTTTGAATGAGGCACCCCTCCACTTT.